This TCR beta chain is drawn from a study of cytomegalovirus exposure and HLA in healthy donors. Study results and limitations: The investigators catalogued 164 TCR beta chains as cytomegalovirus-associated. The tendency of first-cohort TCR clusters to co-occur in the 120 or so validation repertoires emerged from a later analysis.

The protocol was immunoSEQ multiplex PCR, while the TCRdb copy is restricted to in-frame clones and leaves out a portion. This table holds some 68,000 clones, more than 95% found once. This CDR3 spans 16 amino acids. Per germline, CDR1 SEHNR and CDR2 FQNEAQ (reference sequence). Trimming took 0 bases from V and 4 from J, leaving 15 bases between them. This clone was found a few times. Its specificity is unknown. The receptor was derived from a man younger than 35 in good health and CMV-seronegative. Sequenced material: PBMCs. The rearrangement joins TRBV7-9 to TRBJ1-1, with D tentatively TRBD1 (6 bases). As DNA, the CDR3 is TGTGCCAGCAGCTTAGCTGGAACAGGGTTCGTCACTGAAGCTTTCTTT. It codes for CASSLAGTGFVTEAFF.